The 17 T cell receptor beta chains below all came from one sample that was sequenced in a study of CD8 T cells in ankylosing spondylitis. TCRdb re-analysed the 5' RACE reads in MiXCR, keeping a single row per CDR3 protein. The repertoire holds 240,000 or so distinct CDR3 sequences, with approximately 9% as singletons. The sample was blood, either unsorted or a sorted T cell fraction (not recorded which). Receptors originate from a male donor with ankylosing spondylitis or in good health (not recorded which).

J is TRBJ2-7 and V is TRBV5-1, with 8 bases aligning to TRBD1. Germline CDR1 and CDR2: SGHRS and YFSETQ. CDR3 length: 15 residues. Germline trimming cut 3 bases from V and 4 bases from J; bases unmatched to any gene: 9. CDR3 in DNA: TGCGCCAGCAGCTCAAACCGGGACAGGAATTACGAGCAGTACTTC. Its translation is CASSSNRDRNYEQYF.

In its sample, this clonotype was seen many times. This chain uses TRBV20-1 with TRBJ2-7; perhaps TRBD2 as D (5 bases). V was pared by 3 bases and J by 4 bases, with 10 bases between. Germline CDR1 and CDR2: DFQATT and SNEGSKA (reference sequence). The CDR3 is 12 amino acids. In DNA form, the CDR3 reads TGCAGTGCTAGTGACTCGGGATACGAGCAGTACTTC. Its translation: CSASDSGYEQYF.

This clonotype has more than one count but fewer than ten. The chain employs TRBV18 and TRBJ1-3; D remains unclear. Trimming removed 0 bases at V and 0 bases at J, with 12 bases between. The CDR3 has 17 amino acids. Germline loops: CDR1 KGHSH, CDR2 LQKENI. The CDR3: CASSPPYLKSSGNTIYF. In DNA, the CDR3 is TGTGCCAGCTCACCACCCTACCTCAAGAGCTCTGGAAACACCATATATTTT. The whole variable domain, filled in from reference TRBV18 and TRBJ1-3, reads NAGVMQNPRHLVRRRGQEARLRCSPMKGHSHVYWYRQLPEEGLKFMVYLQKENIIDESGMPKERFSAEFPKEGPSILRIQQVVRGDSAAYFCASSPPYLKSSGNTIYFGEGSWLTVV.

This clonotype came up many times. The V call is TRBV20-1, the J call TRBJ2-3, with D tentatively TRBD1 or TRBD2 (5 bases each). The CDR3 length is 14 residues. The germline V and J ends were trimmed by 6 bases and 0 bases, with 13 bases remaining between them. Germline V gene lookup returns CDR1 DFQATT and CDR2 SNEGSKA (reference sequence). The CDR3 loop is CSATRDPSTDTQYF. The CDR3 DNA reads as TGCAGTGCCACCCGGGACCCTAGCACAGATACGCAGTATTTT.

This clonotype was recorded many times. The chain uses TRBV7-2 and TRBJ1-1, with D unresolved. Per the germline V gene, CDR1 is SGHTA and CDR2 is FQGNSA. The length of the CDR3 is 15 residues. Deletions cut 5 bases from V and 1 base from J, with 14 bases between. The CDR3 loop reads CASSRSTGENTEAFF. The CDR3 bases are TGTGCCAGCAGCCGCTCGACGGGAGAGAACACTGAAGCTTTCTTT.

At least ten counts were recorded for this clonotype. The chain combines TRBV12-3 or TRBV12-4 with TRBJ2-3; D is undetermined. V was cut by 6 bases and J by 5 bases, with 9 bases left in between. The CDR3 length is 12 residues. CDR3 DNA: TGTGCCAGCAGCCGGAGTTTAGATACGCAGTATTTT. Translating gives CASSRSLDTQYF.

Ten or more counts support this clonotype. V usage is TRBV15 and J usage is TRBJ1-1; weak D call: TRBD1 (5 bases). The ends were cut back, 0 bases at V and 5 bases at J, with 10 bases in the middle. Germline loops: CDR1 LNHNV, CDR2 YYDKDF (reference sequence). This CDR3 region has 14 residues. CDR3: CATSREEGRTEAFF. For the CDR3, the DNA is TGTGCCACCAGCAGAGAGGAGGGGCGAACTGAAGCTTTCTTT.

J is TRBJ2-1 and V is TRBV6-2 or TRBV6-3; D is unresolved. Germline V gene data show CDR1 as MNHEY and CDR2 as SVGEGT. The CDR3 consists of 11 residues. With 7 bases removed from V and 6 bases from J, the gap between germline ends came to 7 bases. Here the CDR3 DNA reads TGTGCCAGCACCAACTCCAATGAGCAGTTCTTC. Protein: CASTNSNEQFF.

This clonotype was seen just once. Being one base from a much bigger clone, this may be a read error. The V call is TRBV12-3 or TRBV12-4, the J call TRBJ2-1; 7 positions agree with TRBD2. CDR3 length: 15 amino acids. The CDR3 loop reads CASSSPGLVFNGQFF. DNA of the CDR3: TGTGCCAGCAGCTCCCCCGGACTAGTCTTCAATGGGCAGTTCTTC.

Ten or more counts support this clonotype. The chain couples TRBV7-9 to TRBJ2-1; D possibly uses TRBD1 or TRBD2 (5 bases each). Trimming removed 4 bases at V and 8 bases at J, with 21 bases between. This CDR3 region has 16 residues. Germline CDR1 SEHNR, CDR2 FQNEAQ (reference sequence). DNA of the CDR3: TGTGCCAGCAGCTACCCGGGACCCCCCTCACGACATGAGCAGTTCTTC. It encodes CASSYPGPPSRHEQFF.

This clonotype has at least ten counts. V usage is TRBV5-1 and J usage is TRBJ2-1, with 13 bases that match TRBD2. CDR1 and CDR2 from the germline V gene are SGHRS and YFSETQ. The CDR3 is made up of 15 amino acids. Trimming at V came to 0 bases and at J to 8 bases, leaving 2 bases not matched to a gene. The chain's CDR3 is CASSLGTSGSHEQFF. CDR3 DNA: TGCGCCAGCAGCTTGGGGACTAGCGGGAGTCATGAGCAGTTCTTC.

The table lists this clonotype with many counts. J is TRBJ2-5 and V is TRBV7-2, with D hard to call. Trimming cost V 3 bases and J 2 bases, with 7 bases left between them. Germline values: CDR1 SGHTA, CDR2 FQGNSA. The CDR3 totals 13 residues. CDR3 in DNA: TGTGCCAGCAGCTTCTATCCGCAAGAGACCCAGTACTTC. This translates into CASSFYPQETQYF.

The genes are TRBV7-2 and TRBJ2-7; 9 bases are shared with TRBD1. The CDR3 is 14 amino acids. V lost 5 bases and J lost 12; bases outside the gene matches: 14. Per germline, CDR1 SGHTA and CDR2 FQGNSA. The CDR3 sequence is CASSDPGTGWRLYF. CDR3 DNA: TGTGCCAGCAGCGACCCCGGGACAGGGTGGAGACTGTACTTC.

With respect to this clonotype: This may be a read error: a much more frequent sequence differs by one nucleotide. The chain combines TRBV20-1 with TRBJ2-2; D unclear. This CDR3 is 15 amino acids long. The germline V gene has CDR1 DFQATT and CDR2 SNEGSKA (reference sequence). CDR3 region: CSSRDRVGNTGELFF. CDR3 in DNA: TGCAGTTCTAGAGATAGAGTCGGAAACACCGGGGAGCTGTTTTTT.

The chain couples TRBV5-1 to TRBJ2-5; D ambiguous. There are 15 residues in the CDR3. The germline V gene has CDR1 SGHRS and CDR2 YFSETQ. Trimming removed 7 bases at V and 5 bases at J, with 21 bases between. CDR3 loop: CASAETGRYEETQYF. The DNA of the CDR3 is TGCGCCAGCGCCGAGACTGGGCGGTATGAGGAGACCCAGTACTTC.

At least ten counts were recorded for this clonotype. J is TRBJ1-4 and V is TRBV12-3 or TRBV12-4, with a tentative D call TRBD1 (5 bases). V was trimmed by 6 bases and J by 3 bases, leaving 14 bases between them. The CDR3 totals 15 residues. The CDR3 loop reads CASSPDRTSNEKLFF. The CDR3 DNA sequence: TGTGCCAGCAGCCCCGACAGAACATCTAATGAAAAACTGTTTTTT.

Many counts were recorded for this clonotype. The chain recombines TRBV20-1 with TRBJ2-3; D not certain. V lost 5 bases, J lost 2 bases, and 8 bases lay in between. This CDR3 region has 12 residues. CDR1 DFQATT and CDR2 SNEGSKA come from the germline V gene (reference sequence). CDR3 DNA sequence: TGCAGTGCTTTACTGGCCACAGATACGCAGTATTTT. Translating it yields CSALLATDTQYF.